This entry describes one T cell receptor (beta chain). No cognate antigen has been identified for it. Base qualities were left out, and no much larger clone turns up one base away. The collaborating institutions used their own protocols to collect whole blood in K2EDTA tubes. For TCRbeta analysis, collaborator samples were shipped as frozen whole blood, as isolated PBMCs, or as DNA extracted from either sample type. The immunoSEQ Assay, a bias-controlled multiplex PCR, was used to amplify TCRbeta CDR3 regions from genomic DNA. The original methods were these. Nucleated cell counts per sample were estimated from amplification of reference gene primers within the assay. Sequence reads were collapsed and filtered to measure the absolute abundance of every unique TCRbeta CDR3 rearrangement. For each sample, productive Simpson clonality was calculated as the square root of Simpson's diversity index across productive rearrangements. In its TCRdb copy, this immuneACCESS table keeps in-frame sequences only and misses some clones. Where compared with another copy, unresolved V genes explain less than half of these, and the others have no known cause. Clone size and the V and J calls come from that table; the DNA yielded D and trimming. The sample records about 220,000 clones, approximately 86% of which are singletons. The ten largest clones capture less than 4% of the sample.

The data were taken from a study of blood T cell repertoires in COVID-19 (dated by TCRdb to about 2020). About the full investigation: Samples from collaborators originated in the United States, Italy and Spain and spanned both the acute and convalescent phases of COVID-19. The material from the prospective study consisted of cDNA or gDNA derived from T cells, B-cell-depleted T cells, or PBMCs. Deeply sampled blood TCRbeta repertoires from subjects exposed to, actively infected with, or recovered from COVID-19 were included in the dataset. Nearly every sample came with metadata listing a de-identified subject ID, COVID-19 status, age in years and sex. Samples came from the ongoing ImmuneRACE study (first 160 participants) plus 1,254 subjects from 6 global collaborators. Where HLA class I and class II types were available, the types were taken from metadata supplied by the sample provider, not from assay-based typing. A freely available public database, intended as a resource for researchers studying the immune response to SARS-CoV-2, is where the repertoires were released. Here is what the overall study found, with its caveats: The quantity of clinical and demographic metadata differed by source and by participant and was supplied without curation.

V and J are trimmed by 3 bases and 0 bases, and the gene matches miss 15 bases of the junction. Taken from the germline V gene, the CDR1 and CDR2 loops are SGDLS and YYNGEE. From cysteine to phenylalanine, the CDR3 is 19 amino acids long. Only the CDR3 region is kept as DNA, spanning 57 bases read in frame from base 1. Sequenced sample: peripheral blood. The receptor comes from a woman older than 75 with acute or convalescent COVID-19. The chain employs TRBV9 and TRBJ1-3, and 7 junction bases match TRBD1. Here is the DNA: TGTGCCAGCAGCGCCCGACAGGGCATTAATTTCCGCTCTGGAAACACCATATATTTT. This translates into CASSARQGINFRSGNTIYF.